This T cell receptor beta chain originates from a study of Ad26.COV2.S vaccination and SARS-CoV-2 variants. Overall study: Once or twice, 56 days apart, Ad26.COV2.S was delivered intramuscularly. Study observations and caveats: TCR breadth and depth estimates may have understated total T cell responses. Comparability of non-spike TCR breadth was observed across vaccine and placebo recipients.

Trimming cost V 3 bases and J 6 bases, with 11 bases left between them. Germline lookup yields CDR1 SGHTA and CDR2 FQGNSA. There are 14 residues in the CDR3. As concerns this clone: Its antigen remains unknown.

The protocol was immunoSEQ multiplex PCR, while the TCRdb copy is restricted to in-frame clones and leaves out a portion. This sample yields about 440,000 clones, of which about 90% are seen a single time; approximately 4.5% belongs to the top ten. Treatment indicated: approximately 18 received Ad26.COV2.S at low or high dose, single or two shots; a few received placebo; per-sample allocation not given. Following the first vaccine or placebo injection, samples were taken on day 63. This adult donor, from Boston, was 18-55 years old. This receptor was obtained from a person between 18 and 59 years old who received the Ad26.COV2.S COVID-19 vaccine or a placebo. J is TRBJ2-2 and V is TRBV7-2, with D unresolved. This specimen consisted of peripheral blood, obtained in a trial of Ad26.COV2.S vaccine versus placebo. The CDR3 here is CASSFNGPAGELFF. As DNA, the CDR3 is TGTGCCAGCAGCTTCAACGGTCCGGCCGGGGAGCTGTTTTTT.